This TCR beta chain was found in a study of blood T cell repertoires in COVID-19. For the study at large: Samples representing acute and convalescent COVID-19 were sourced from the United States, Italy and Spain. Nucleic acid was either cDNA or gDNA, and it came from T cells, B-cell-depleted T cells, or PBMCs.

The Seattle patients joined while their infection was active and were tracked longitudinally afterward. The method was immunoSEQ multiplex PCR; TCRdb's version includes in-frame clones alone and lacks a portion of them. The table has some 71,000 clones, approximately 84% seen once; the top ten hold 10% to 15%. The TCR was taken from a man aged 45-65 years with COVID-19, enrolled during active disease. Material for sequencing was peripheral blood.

The CDR3 sequence is CASSSTGGRGISGYTF. CDR3 in DNA: TGCGCCAGCAGCTCCACCGGGGGCAGGGGGATTAGTGGCTACACCTTC. V usage is TRBV4-1 and J usage is TRBJ1-2, with 7 bases that match TRBD1. The CDR3 runs to 16 residues. Losses at the gene ends were 5 bases for V and 7 bases for J; bases not matched to a gene: 16. Germline CDR1 reads MGHRA; CDR2 reads YSYEKL.